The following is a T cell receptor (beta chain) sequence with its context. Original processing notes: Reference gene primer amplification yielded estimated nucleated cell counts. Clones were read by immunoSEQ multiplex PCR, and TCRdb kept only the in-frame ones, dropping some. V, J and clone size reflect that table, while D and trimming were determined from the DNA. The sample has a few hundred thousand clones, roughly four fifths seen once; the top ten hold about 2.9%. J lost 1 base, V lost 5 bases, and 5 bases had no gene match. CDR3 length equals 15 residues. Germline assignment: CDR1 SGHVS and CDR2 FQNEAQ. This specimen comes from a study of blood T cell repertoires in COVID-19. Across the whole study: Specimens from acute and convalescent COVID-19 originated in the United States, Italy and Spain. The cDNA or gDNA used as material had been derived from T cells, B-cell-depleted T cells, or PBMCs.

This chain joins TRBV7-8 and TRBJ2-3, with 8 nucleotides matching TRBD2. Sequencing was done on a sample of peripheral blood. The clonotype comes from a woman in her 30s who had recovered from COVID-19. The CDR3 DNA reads TGTGCCAGCAGCGGGGCGGGAGGCGGCACAGATACGCAGTATTTT. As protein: CASSGAGGGTDTQYF.